These 25 T cell receptor beta chains originate from one sample sequenced in a study of identical twins. TCRdb reprocessed the 5' RACE reads via MiXCR and lists one record per CDR3 protein. This repertoire shows 500,000 to 650,000 distinct CDR3 sequences, less than 9% found once; its top ten account for 1.5% to 2%. The same sample was also used in a study of yellow fever vaccine responses in identical twins.

Sequencing used PBMCs. Source of these receptors: a woman aged 18-29 years in good health.

The chain combines TRBV20-1 with TRBJ2-7, with D perhaps matching TRBD1 (6 bases). There are 14 residues in the CDR3. Germline assignment: CDR1 DFQATT and CDR2 SNEGSKA (reference sequence). The V gene lost 2 bases and the J gene lost 4 bases, with 15 bases spanning the gap. CDR3 in amino acids: CSARSGQGMYEQYF. DNA of the CDR3: TGCAGTGCTAGATCGGGGCAGGGGATGTACGAGCAGTACTTC.

This clonotype occurred a few times. The chain combines TRBV6-1 with TRBJ1-1; no firm D call. The germline V gene has CDR1 MNHNS and CDR2 SASEGT. V lost 4 bases and J lost 0, with 15 bases in between. There are 16 residues in the CDR3. The CDR3 DNA is TGTGCCAGCAGTGCCCAAGCCGGGTCAATGAACACTGAAGCTTTCTTT. Translation gives CASSAQAGSMNTEAFF.

This chain connects TRBV25-1 to TRBJ1-1; D possibly corresponds to TRBD1 (6 bases). The CDR3 is 13 residues long. Germline V gene lookup returns CDR1 MGHDK and CDR2 SYGVNS. Trimming removed 3 bases at V and 5 bases at J, with 10 bases between. CDR3 in amino acids: CASSDRGWTEAFF. In DNA, the CDR3 is TGTGCCAGCAGTGACAGGGGATGGACTGAAGCTTTCTTT.

This CDR3 reads CASSSREADHSYNEQFF. In nucleotides, the CDR3 is TGTGCCAGCAGCTCCAGAGAGGCAGACCACTCCTACAATGAGCAGTTCTTC. The gene calls are TRBV21-1 and TRBJ2-1. TRBV21-1 represents a pseudogene. The length of the CDR3 is 17 residues.

This clonotype was counted a few times. The chain carries TRBV5-1 and TRBJ2-5, with D perhaps being TRBD1 or TRBD2 (6 bases each). The length of the CDR3 is 16 residues. Trimming stripped 0 bases from V and 4 bases from J, with 16 bases between. Germline CDR1 is SGHRS and CDR2 is YFSETQ. In nucleotides, the CDR3 is TGCGCCAGCAGCTTGGCCCTGACTACGGGGGCAGAGACCCAGTACTTC. Translating it yields CASSLALTTGAETQYF.

This clonotype showed up many times. This chain connects TRBV24-1 to TRBJ2-7; D remains unclear. Between the trimmed V and J ends, which lost 7 bases and 2 bases, there was a span of 14 bases. Germline V gene sequence: CDR1 KGHDR, CDR2 SFDVKD. The CDR3 length is 14 residues. CDR3 residues: CATSAGPTPYEQYF. CDR3 coding DNA: TGTGCCACCAGCGCCGGTCCAACCCCCTACGAGCAGTACTTC.

This clonotype has just a few counts. The chain has TRBV20-1 and TRBJ1-6, with D hard to call. Germline-derived CDR1 and CDR2 are DFQATT and SNEGSKA (reference sequence). Trimming pared 0 bases from V and 0 bases from J, leaving 9 bases between. This CDR3 comprises 16 residues. CDR3 amino acids: CSARDIRSSYNSPLHF. The CDR3, as DNA: TGCAGTGCTAGAGATATAAGAAGCTCCTATAATTCACCCCTCCACTTT.

This clonotype was picked up many times. The rearrangement uses TRBV10-3 and TRBJ2-7, with D maybe TRBD1 (5 bases). V lost 2 bases and J lost 4, with 6 bases in between. Germline V gives CDR1 ENHRY, CDR2 SYGVKD. The CDR3 consists of 12 residues. The CDR3 coding sequence is TGTGCCATCAGTGAGGGGGCTTACGAGCAGTACTTC. It codes for CAISEGAYEQYF.

This clonotype was detected a few times. This rearrangement joins TRBV11-2 to TRBJ2-7; D unresolved. The CDR3 is 14 residues long. Germline CDR1 is SGHAT and CDR2 is FQNNGV. Trimming cost V 3 bases and J 2 bases, with 11 bases left between them. The CDR3 sequence is CASSFTYSPYEQYV. The CDR3 nucleotides read TGTGCCAGCAGCTTTACATACAGTCCCTACGAGCAGTACGTC.

This clonotype appeared a few times. The chain employs TRBV24-1 and TRBJ2-7; possibly TRBD2 for D (5 bases). V was trimmed by 5 bases and J by 0 bases, leaving 10 bases between them. The CDR3 length is 14 residues. CDR1 KGHDR and CDR2 SFDVKD come from the germline V gene. CDR3 loop: CATSASGSSYEQYF. In DNA form, the CDR3 reads TGTGCCACCAGTGCTTCGGGGAGCTCCTACGAGCAGTACTTC.

This clonotype was seen a few times. The genes are TRBV6-1 and TRBJ2-7, with 8 bases aligning to TRBD1. The CDR3 is made up of 14 amino acids. Germline loops: CDR1 MNHNS, CDR2 SASEGT. After removal of 4 bases from V and 1 base from J, the junction contained 3 bases not matched to a gene. The CDR3 protein is CASSAGGLSYEQYF. Written as DNA, the CDR3 is TGTGCCAGCAGTGCAGGGGGCTTGTCCTACGAGCAGTACTTC.

This clonotype showed up just a few times. The J gene is TRBJ2-7, the V gene TRBV28; D unclear. Trimming stripped 3 bases from V and 2 bases from J, with 5 bases between. Per germline, CDR1 MDHEN and CDR2 SYDVKM. This CDR3 is built from 12 residues. The CDR3 region is CASSLIAYEQYF. CDR3 nucleotides: TGTGCCAGCAGTTTGATTGCCTACGAGCAGTACTTC.

J is TRBJ1-5 and V is TRBV20-1; TRBD1 is a possible D gene (5 bases). Trimming shortened V by 6 bases and J by 3 bases, and 12 bases separated the two germline ends. CDR1 DFQATT and CDR2 SNEGSKA come from the germline V gene (reference sequence). This CDR3 spans 13 amino acids. The CDR3 coding sequence is TGCAGTGCCCAGACAGACTACAATCAGCCCCAGCATTTT. Translation gives CSAQTDYNQPQHF.

The chain couples TRBV7-9 to TRBJ1-5; no definite D call. V was cut by 4 bases and J by 1 base, with 5 bases left in between. The germline gives CDR1 SEHNR, CDR2 FQNEAQ (reference sequence). There are 13 residues in the CDR3. The CDR3 region has the DNA TGTGCCAGCAGCTCCGAAAGCAATCAGCCCCAGCATTTT. Protein sequence: CASSSESNQPQHF. The full variable domain, in which reference TRBV7-9 and TRBJ1-5 provide the parts outside the CDR3, is DTGVSQNPRHKITKRGQNVTFRCDPISEHNRLYWYRQTLGQGPEFLTYFQNEAQLEKSRLLSDRFSAERPKGSFSTLEIQRTEQGDSAMYLCASSSESNQPQHFGDGTRLSIL.

This clonotype was picked up a small number of times. The genes are TRBV3-1 and TRBJ2-5; D is possibly TRBD1 (5 bases). Trimming left V 1 base short and J 5 bases short, with 17 bases between. Looked up from germline, CDR1 is LGHDT and CDR2 is YNNKEL (reference sequence). This CDR3 spans 16 amino acids. CDR3 DNA: TGTGCCAGCAGCCAAGCAAGGGGTTCGTTCGCCGAGACCCAGTACTTC. It codes for CASSQARGSFAETQYF.

This clonotype was recorded at least ten times. The V and J genes are TRBV20-1 and TRBJ1-1; D call uncertain. The CDR3 is 12 residues long. CDR1 is DFQATT and CDR2 is SNEGSKA in the germline V gene (reference sequence). CDR3 sequence (DNA): TGCAAAAGACCGAAGCGGGGCACTGAAGCTTTCTTT. Amino acid sequence: CKRPKRGTEAFF.

The table lists this clonotype with a few counts. The genes are TRBV7-8 and TRBJ2-2; 9 bases are a match to TRBD1. The CDR3 runs to 17 residues. With 3 bases clipped from V and 2 bases from J, the junction kept 7 bases outside the gene matches. The germline CDR1 and CDR2 sequences are SGHVS and FQNEAQ. CDR3 sequence: CASSLYWDRDNTGELFF. The CDR3 DNA is TGTGCCAGCAGCTTGTATTGGGACAGGGATAACACCGGGGAGCTGTTTTTT.

The table lists this clonotype with a few counts. The chain joins TRBV10-3 to TRBJ2-2; 7 positions agree with TRBD2. Germline CDR1 ENHRY, CDR2 SYGVKD. J gave up 1 base and V 6 bases, and 2 bases lay outside the gene matches. The CDR3 contains 14 residues. CDR3 amino acids: CAISGGMNTGELFF. CDR3 DNA: TGTGCCATCAGCGGGGGGATGAACACCGGGGAGCTGTTTTTT.

This clonotype came up many times. J is TRBJ2-7 and V is TRBV16; unclear D gene. The germline V gene has CDR1 KGHSY and CDR2 FQNENV. Deletions cut 4 bases from V and 3 bases from J, with 16 bases between. The CDR3 consists of 15 residues. The CDR3 is CASSPGYSRHYEQYV. As DNA, the CDR3 is TGTGCCAGCAGCCCTGGATACAGCAGACACTACGAGCAGTACGTC.

This clonotype has ten or more counts. V and J are TRBV12-3 or TRBV12-4 and TRBJ2-2; D is ambiguous. The V end lost 3 bases, the J end lost 3 bases, and 20 bases lay between the germline ends. CDR3 length: 18 residues. The CDR3 protein is CASSFGRGFEEDTGELFF. The CDR3 DNA sequence: TGTGCCAGCAGTTTCGGACGTGGATTTGAGGAAGACACCGGGGAGCTGTTTTTT.

This clonotype turned up a few times. The rearrangement uses TRBV5-6 and TRBJ2-1; unclear D gene. The CDR3 is 15 amino acids. Trimming took 0 bases from V and 2 from J, leaving 9 bases between them. The germline V gene encodes CDR1 SGHDT and CDR2 YYEEEE. The CDR3 DNA follows: TGTGCCAGCAGCTTGGGACTTCCCGCCTACAATGAGCAGTTCTTC. This translates into CASSLGLPAYNEQFF.

Turning to this clonotype: A read error may account for a junction end that differs from germline. This rearrangement joins TRBV20-1 to TRBJ2-1; D is unresolved. CDR1 and CDR2 from the germline V gene are DFQATT and SNEGSKA (reference sequence). The CDR3 loop spans 12 amino acids. This CDR3 reads CSATTGVNEQSF. CDR3 in DNA: TGCAGTGCTACCACCGGAGTCAATGAGCAGTCCTTC.

This clonotype was counted many times. The V and J genes are TRBV12-3 or TRBV12-4 and TRBJ2-5; 7 bases align to TRBD1. The trim removed 7 bases at V and 2 bases at J, leaving 7 bases unmatched. The CDR3 sequence is 14 residues long. CDR3 protein: CASTYGTVQETQYF. The CDR3 DNA reads as TGTGCCAGCACCTACGGGACAGTTCAAGAGACCCAGTACTTC.

The CDR3 DNA follows: TGTGCCACCAGTGAAGGGGGGCCGGGGAAGACCCAGTACTTC. This sequence encodes CATSEGGPGKTQYF. This sequence joins TRBV24-1 and TRBJ2-5; D is possibly TRBD1 or TRBD2 (6 bases each). The V gene lost 4 bases and the J gene lost 6 bases, with 14 bases spanning the gap. Germline V gene data show CDR1 as KGHDR and CDR2 as SFDVKD. The CDR3 totals 14 residues.

This clonotype was counted ten times or more. V is TRBV10-2 and J is TRBJ1-2; no reliable D call. Germline V lookup: CDR1 WSHSY, CDR2 SAAADI. The CDR3 spans 13 residues. The V gene lost 5 bases and the J gene lost 1 base, with 8 bases spanning the gap. The CDR3 here is CASSKGLNYGYTF. CDR3 DNA sequence: TGCGCCAGCAGTAAGGGTCTTAACTATGGCTACACCTTC.